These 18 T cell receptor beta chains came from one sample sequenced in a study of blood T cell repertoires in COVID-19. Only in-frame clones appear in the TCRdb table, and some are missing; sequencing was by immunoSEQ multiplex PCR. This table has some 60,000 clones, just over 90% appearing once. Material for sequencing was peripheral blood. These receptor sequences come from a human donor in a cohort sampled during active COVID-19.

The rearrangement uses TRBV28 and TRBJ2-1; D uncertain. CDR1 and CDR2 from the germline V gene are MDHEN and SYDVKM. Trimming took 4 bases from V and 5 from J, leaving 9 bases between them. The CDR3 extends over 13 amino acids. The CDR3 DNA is TGTGCCAGCAGTTGGGCACACAACAATGAGCAGTTCTTC. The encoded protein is CASSWAHNNEQFF.

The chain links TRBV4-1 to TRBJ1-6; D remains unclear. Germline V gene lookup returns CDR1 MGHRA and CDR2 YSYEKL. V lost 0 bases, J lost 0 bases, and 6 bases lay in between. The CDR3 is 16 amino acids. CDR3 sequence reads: CASSQDSISYNSPLHF. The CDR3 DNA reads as TGCGCCAGCAGCCAAGATTCCATCTCCTATAATTCACCCCTCCACTTT.

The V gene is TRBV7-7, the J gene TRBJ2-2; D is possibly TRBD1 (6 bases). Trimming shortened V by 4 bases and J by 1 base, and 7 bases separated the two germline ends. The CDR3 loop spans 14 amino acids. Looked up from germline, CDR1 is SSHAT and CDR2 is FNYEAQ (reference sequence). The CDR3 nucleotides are TGTGCCAGCAGCTACAGGGTGAACACCGGGGAGCTGTTTTTT. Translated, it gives CASSYRVNTGELFF.

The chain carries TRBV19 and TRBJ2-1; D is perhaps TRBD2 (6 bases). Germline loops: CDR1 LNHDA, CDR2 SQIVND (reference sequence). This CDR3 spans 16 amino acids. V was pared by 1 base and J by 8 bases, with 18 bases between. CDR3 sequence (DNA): TGTGCCAGTAGTATAGGCGGGGAACGGAGGCAATATGAGCAGTTCTTC. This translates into CASSIGGERRQYEQFF.

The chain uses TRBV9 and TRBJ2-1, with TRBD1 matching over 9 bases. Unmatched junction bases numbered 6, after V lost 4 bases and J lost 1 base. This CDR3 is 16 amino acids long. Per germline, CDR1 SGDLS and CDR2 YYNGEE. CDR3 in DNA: TGTGCCAGCAGCCGGGGACAGGGAGGGTCCTACAATGAGCAGTTCTTC. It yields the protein CASSRGQGGSYNEQFF.

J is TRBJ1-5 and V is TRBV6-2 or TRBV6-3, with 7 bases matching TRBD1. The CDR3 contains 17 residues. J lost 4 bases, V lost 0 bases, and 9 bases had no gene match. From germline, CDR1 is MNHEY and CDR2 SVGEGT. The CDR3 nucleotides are TGTGCCAGCAGTTACTCGAACGGCAGGGGGATAAATCAGCCCCAGCATTTT. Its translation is CASSYSNGRGINQPQHF.

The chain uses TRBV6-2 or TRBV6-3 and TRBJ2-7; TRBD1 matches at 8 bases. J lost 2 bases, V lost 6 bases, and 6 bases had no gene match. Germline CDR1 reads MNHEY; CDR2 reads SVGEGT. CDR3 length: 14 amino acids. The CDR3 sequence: CASSLETGAYEQYF. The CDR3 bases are TGTGCCAGCAGCCTCGAGACAGGGGCCTACGAGCAGTACTTC.

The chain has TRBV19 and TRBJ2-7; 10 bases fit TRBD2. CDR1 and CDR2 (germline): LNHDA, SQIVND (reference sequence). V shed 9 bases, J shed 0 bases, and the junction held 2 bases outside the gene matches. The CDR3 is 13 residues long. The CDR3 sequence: CASGTSASYEQYF. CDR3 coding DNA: TGTGCCAGCGGGACTAGCGCCTCCTACGAGCAGTACTTC.

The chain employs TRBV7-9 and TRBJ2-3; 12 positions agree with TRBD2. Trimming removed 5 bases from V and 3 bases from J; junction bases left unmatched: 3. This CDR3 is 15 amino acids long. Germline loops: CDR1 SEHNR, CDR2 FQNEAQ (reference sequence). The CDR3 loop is CASSPSGGGTDTQYF. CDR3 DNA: TGTGCCAGCAGCCCTAGCGGGGGGGGAACAGATACGCAGTATTTT. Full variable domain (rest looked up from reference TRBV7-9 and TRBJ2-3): DTGVSQNPRHKITKRGQNVTFRCDPISEHNRLYWYRQTLGQGPEFLTYFQNEAQLEKSRLLSDRFSAERPKGSFSTLEIQRTEQGDSAMYLCASSPSGGGTDTQYFGPGTRLTVL.

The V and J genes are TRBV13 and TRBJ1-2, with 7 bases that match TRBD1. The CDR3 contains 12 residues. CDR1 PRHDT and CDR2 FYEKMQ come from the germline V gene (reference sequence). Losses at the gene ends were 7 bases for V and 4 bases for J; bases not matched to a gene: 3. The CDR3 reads CASTRGSYGYTF. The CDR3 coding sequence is TGTGCCAGCACCAGGGGGTCCTATGGCTACACCTTC. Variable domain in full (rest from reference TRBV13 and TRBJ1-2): AAGVIQSPRHLIKEKRETATLKCYPIPRHDTVYWYQQGPGQDPQFLISFYEKMQSDKGSIPDRFSAQQFSDYHSELNMSSLELGDSALYFCASTRGSYGYTFGSGTRLTVV.

The CDR3 coding sequence is TGCGCCAGCAGCCAAGGGGGTGGGACTAGCGGGAGAGTGGCAGATACGCAGTATTTT. Protein sequence: CASSQGGGTSGRVADTQYF. The chain has TRBV4-1 and TRBJ2-3; 14 positions match TRBD2. There are 19 residues in the CDR3. Trimming cost V 1 base and J 4 bases; bases outside gene matches: 10. From germline, CDR1 is MGHRA and CDR2 YSYEKL.

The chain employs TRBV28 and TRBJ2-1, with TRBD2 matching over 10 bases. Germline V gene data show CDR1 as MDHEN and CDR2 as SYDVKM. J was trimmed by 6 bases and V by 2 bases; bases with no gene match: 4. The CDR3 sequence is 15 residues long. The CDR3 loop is CASSLTTSGLNEQFF. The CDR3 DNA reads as TGTGCCAGCAGTTTAACGACTAGCGGGCTCAATGAGCAGTTCTTC. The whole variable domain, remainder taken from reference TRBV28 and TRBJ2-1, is DVKVTQSSRYLVKRTGEKVFLECVQDMDHENMFWYRQDPGLGLRLIYFSYDVKMKEKGDIPEGYSVSREKKERFSLILESASTNQTSMYLCASSLTTSGLNEQFFGPGTRLTVL.

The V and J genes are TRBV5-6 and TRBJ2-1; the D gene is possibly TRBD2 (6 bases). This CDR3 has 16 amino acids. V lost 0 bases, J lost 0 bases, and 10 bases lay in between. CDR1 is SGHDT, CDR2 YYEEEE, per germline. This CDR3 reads CASSLVSGSSYNEQFF. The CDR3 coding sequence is TGTGCCAGCAGCTTGGTGTCCGGGAGCTCCTACAATGAGCAGTTCTTC.

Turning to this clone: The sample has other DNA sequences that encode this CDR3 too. The CDR3: CASSSHPYEQYF. CDR3 coding DNA: TGTGCCAGCAGTTCACACCCCTACGAGCAGTACTTC. This chain joins TRBV28 and TRBJ2-7; unclear D gene. Trimming shortened V by 4 bases and J by 2 bases, and 6 bases separated the two germline ends. The CDR3 has 12 residues. Germline values: CDR1 MDHEN, CDR2 SYDVKM.

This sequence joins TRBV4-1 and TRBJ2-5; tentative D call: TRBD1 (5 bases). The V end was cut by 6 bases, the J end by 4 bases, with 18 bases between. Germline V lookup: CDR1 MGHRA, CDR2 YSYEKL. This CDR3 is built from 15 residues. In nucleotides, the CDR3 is TGCGCCAGCAGACAGACAAGGGGCCCCCCAGAGACCCAGTACTTC. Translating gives CASRQTRGPPETQYF.

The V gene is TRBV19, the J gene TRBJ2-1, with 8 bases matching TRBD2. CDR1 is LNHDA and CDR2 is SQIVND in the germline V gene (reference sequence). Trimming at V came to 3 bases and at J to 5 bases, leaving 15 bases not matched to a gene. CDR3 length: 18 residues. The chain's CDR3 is CASSIRGYVGGDHNEQFF. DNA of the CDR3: TGTGCCAGTAGTATTCGAGGGTATGTCGGGGGGGACCACAATGAGCAGTTCTTC.

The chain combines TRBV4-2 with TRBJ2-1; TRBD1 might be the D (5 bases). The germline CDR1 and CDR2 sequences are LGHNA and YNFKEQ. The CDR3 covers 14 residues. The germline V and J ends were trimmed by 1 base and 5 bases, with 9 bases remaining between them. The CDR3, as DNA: TGTGCCAGCAGCCAAGTCGGACACGACAATGAGCAGTTCTTC. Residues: CASSQVGHDNEQFF.

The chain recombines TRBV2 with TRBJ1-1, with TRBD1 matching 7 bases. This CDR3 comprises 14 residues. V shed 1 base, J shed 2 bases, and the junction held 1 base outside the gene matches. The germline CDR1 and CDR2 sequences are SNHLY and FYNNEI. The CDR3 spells CASSEGDSNTEAFF. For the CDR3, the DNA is TGTGCCAGCAGTGAAGGGGACAGTAACACTGAAGCTTTCTTT. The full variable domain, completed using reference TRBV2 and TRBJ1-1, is EPEVTQTPSHQVTQMGQEVILRCVPISNHLYFYWYRQILGQKVEFLVSFYNNEISEKSEIFDDQFSVERPDGSNFTLKIRSTKLEDSAMYFCASSEGDSNTEAFFGQGTRLTVV.